This TCR beta chain originates from a study of OX40 agonist ivuxolimab in advanced cancers. The germline V and J ends were trimmed by 4 bases and 8 bases, with 12 bases remaining between them. This CDR3 has 13 amino acids. Germline loops: CDR1 SNHLY, CDR2 FYNNEI. Some clones are missing from TCRdb's copy, which holds only in-frame ones; the method was immunoSEQ multiplex PCR. Of about 80,000 clones in the sample, 92% were seen once. The V gene is TRBV2, the J gene TRBJ2-1; D may be TRBD1 (5 bases). The sequencing here drew on CD4+ or CD8+ T cells sorted from blood, taken in a trial of the OX40 agonist ivuxolimab. The sequence was obtained from an adult with an advanced solid tumor such as melanoma, head and neck, liver or kidney cancer. The CDR3 DNA reads TGTGCCAGCAGTGTGGCAGGGTGGGATGAGCAGTTCTTC. Translating gives CASSVAGWDEQFF.